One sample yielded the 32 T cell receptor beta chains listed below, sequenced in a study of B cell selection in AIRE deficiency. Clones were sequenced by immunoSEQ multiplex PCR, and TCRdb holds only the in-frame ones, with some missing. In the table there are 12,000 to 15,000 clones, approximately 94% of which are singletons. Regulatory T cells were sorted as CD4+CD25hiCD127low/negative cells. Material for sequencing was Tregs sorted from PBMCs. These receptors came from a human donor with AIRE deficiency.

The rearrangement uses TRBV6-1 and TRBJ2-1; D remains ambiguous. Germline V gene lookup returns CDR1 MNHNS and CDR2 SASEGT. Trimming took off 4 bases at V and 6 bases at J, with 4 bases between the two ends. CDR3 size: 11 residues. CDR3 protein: CASSVLNEQFF. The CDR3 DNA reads TGTGCCAGCAGTGTGCTCAATGAGCAGTTCTTC.

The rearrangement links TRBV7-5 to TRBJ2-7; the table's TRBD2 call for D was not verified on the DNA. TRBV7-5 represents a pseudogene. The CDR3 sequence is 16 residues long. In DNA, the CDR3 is TGTGCCAGAAGCTTATCCGTTTCTCCCTACGAGGGTTTTTGGTACTTC. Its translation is CARSLSVSPYEGFWYF.

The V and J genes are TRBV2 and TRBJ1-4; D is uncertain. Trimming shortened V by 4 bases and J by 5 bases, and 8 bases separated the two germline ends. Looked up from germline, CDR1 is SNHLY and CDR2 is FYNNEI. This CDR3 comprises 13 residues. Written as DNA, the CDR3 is TGTGCCAGCAGTGTTAAAGACAATGAAAAACTGTTTTTT. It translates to CASSVKDNEKLFF.

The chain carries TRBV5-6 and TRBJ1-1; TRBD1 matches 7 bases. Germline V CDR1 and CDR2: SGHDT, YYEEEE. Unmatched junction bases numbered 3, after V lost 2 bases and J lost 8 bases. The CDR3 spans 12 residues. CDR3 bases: TGTGCCAGCAGCTTAACAGGGGTAGAAGCTTTCTTT. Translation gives CASSLTGVEAFF.

The CDR3 nucleotides read TGTGCCAGCAGCTCGACTATTTACGGGACCCAGTACTTC. This encodes CASSSTIYGTQYF. This chain uses TRBV5-8 with TRBJ2-5; tentatively, D is TRBD2 (5 bases). CDR3 length: 13 residues. Trimming removed 3 bases at V and 7 bases at J, with 13 bases between. Per the germline V gene, CDR1 is SGHTS and CDR2 is YDEGEE.

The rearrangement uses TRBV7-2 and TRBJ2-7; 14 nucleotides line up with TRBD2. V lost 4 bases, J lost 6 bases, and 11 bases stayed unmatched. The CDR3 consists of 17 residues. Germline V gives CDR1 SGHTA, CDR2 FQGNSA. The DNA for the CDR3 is TGTGCCAGCAGCTCCGTGTTGGGACTAGCGGGAGCCCGCGAGCAGTACTTC. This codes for CASSSVLGLAGAREQYF.

The CDR3 DNA sequence: TGTGCCAGCAGTTCCATCTCAATCGCGGGCAGCTCTGGGGCCAACGTCCTGACTTTC. Its protein product is CASSSISIAGSSGANVLTF. J is TRBJ2-6 and V is TRBV28, with a weak D call TRBD2 (5 bases). In germline, CDR1 is MDHEN, CDR2 SYDVKM. V was clipped by 4 bases and J by 0 bases, with 19 bases between them. This CDR3 is 19 amino acids long.

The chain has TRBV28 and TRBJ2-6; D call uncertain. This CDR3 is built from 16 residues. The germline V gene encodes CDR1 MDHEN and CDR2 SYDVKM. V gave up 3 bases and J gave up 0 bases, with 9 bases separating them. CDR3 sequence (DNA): TGTGCCAGCAGTTTGTCAGCAATCTCTGGGGCCAACGTCCTGACTTTC. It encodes CASSLSAISGANVLTF.

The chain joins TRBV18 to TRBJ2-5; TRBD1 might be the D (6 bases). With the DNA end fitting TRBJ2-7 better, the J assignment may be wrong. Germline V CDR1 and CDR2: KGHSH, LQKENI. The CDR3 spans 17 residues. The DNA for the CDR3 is TGTGCCAGCTCAGAATACAACAGGGTCCTCCCCTCCTACGAGCAGTACTTC. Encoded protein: CASSEYNRVLPSYEQYF.

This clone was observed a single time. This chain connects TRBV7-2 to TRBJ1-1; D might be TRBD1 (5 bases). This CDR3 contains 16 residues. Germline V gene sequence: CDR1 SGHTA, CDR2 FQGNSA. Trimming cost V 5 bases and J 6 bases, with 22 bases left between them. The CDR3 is CASSLNPAKGAAEAFF. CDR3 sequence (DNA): TGTGCCAGCAGCCTAAATCCCGCAAAAGGGGCAGCTGAAGCTTTCTTT. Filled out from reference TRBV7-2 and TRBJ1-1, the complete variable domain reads GAGVSQSPSNKVTEKGKDVELRCDPISGHTALYWYRQSLGQGLEFLIYFQGNSAPDKSGLPSDRFSAERTGGSVSTLTIQRTQQEDSAVYLCASSLNPAKGAAEAFFGQGTRLTVV.

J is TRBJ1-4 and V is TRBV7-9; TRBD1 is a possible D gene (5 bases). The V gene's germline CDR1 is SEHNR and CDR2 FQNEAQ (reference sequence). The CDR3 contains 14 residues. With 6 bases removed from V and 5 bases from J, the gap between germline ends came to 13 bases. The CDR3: CASSRGLVNEKLFF. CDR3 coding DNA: TGTGCCAGCAGTCGGGGCTTAGTAAATGAAAAACTGTTTTTT.

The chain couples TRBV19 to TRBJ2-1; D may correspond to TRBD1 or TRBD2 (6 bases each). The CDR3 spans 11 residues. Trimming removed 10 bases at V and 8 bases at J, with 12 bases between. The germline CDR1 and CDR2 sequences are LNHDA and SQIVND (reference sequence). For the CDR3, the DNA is TGTGCCACTACGGGGGCGTATGAGCAGTTCTTC. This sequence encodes CATTGAYEQFF.

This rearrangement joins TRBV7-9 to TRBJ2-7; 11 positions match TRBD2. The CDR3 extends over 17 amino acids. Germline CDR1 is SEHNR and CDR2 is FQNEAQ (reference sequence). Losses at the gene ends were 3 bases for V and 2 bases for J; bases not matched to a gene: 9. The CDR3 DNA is TGTGCCAGCAGCTTGGCTAAACTAGCGGGAGTGGCCTACGAGCAGTACTTC. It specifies CASSLAKLAGVAYEQYF.

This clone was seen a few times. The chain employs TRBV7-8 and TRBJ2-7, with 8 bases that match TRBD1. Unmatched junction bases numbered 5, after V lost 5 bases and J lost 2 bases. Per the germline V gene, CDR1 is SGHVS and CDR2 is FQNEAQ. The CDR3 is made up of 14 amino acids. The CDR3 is CASSLSDRAYEQYF. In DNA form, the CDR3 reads TGTGCCAGCAGCCTCTCGGACAGGGCCTACGAGCAGTACTTC.

The CDR3 nucleotides are TGTGCCAGCAGCTATCGCGGGGGCCCCGGGGAGCTGTTTTTT. It translates to CASSYRGGPGELFF. The chain uses TRBV7-3 and TRBJ2-2, with TRBD2 as a possible D gene (7 bases). Germline V gene lookup returns CDR1 SGHTA and CDR2 FQGTGA. There are 14 residues in the CDR3. Trimming took 4 bases from V and 6 from J, leaving 12 bases between them.

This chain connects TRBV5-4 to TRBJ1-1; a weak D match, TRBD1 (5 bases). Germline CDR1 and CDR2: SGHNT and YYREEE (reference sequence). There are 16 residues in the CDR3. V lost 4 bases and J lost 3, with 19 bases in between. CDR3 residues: CASSPSRRTGDTEAFF. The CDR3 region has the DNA TGTGCCAGCAGCCCATCCCGGCGAACAGGAGACACTGAAGCTTTCTTT.

The CDR3 coding sequence is TGTGCCAGCTCCCCCGGGACCCACCTTTACGAGCAGTACTTC. Translated, it gives CASSPGTHLYEQYF. The chain employs TRBV18 and TRBJ2-7; tentatively, D is TRBD1 or TRBD2 (5 bases each). Trimming took off 6 bases at V and 4 bases at J, with 16 bases between the two ends. This CDR3 is built from 14 residues. In germline, CDR1 is KGHSH, CDR2 LQKENI.

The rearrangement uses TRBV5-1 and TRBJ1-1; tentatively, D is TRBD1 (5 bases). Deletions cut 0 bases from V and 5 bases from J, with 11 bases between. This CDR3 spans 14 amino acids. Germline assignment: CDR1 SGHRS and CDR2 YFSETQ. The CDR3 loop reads CASSLAFGGTEAFF. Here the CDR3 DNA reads TGCGCCAGCAGCTTGGCCTTTGGGGGAACTGAAGCTTTCTTT.

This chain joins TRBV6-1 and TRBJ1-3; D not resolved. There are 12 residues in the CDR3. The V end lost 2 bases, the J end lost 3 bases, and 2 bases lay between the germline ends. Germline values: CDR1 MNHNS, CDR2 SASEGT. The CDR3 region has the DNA TGTGCCAGCAGTGAATTTGGAAACACCATATATTTT. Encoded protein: CASSEFGNTIYF.

The CDR3 DNA reads as TGTGCCAGTAGTATTAGGCTAGCGTCTACAGATACGCAGTATTTT. It encodes CASSIRLASTDTQYF. This chain connects TRBV19 to TRBJ2-3; weak D call: TRBD2 (6 bases). Trimming removed 3 bases at V and 3 bases at J, with 13 bases between. Germline-derived CDR1 and CDR2 are LNHDA and SQIVND (reference sequence). CDR3 length: 15 residues.

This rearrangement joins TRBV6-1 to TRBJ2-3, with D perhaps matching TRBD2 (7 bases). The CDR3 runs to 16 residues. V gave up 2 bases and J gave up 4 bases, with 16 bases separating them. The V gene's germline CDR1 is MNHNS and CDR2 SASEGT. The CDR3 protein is CASSERGGRGSDTQYF. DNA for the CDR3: TGTGCCAGCAGTGAAAGGGGGGGAAGGGGTTCAGATACGCAGTATTTT.

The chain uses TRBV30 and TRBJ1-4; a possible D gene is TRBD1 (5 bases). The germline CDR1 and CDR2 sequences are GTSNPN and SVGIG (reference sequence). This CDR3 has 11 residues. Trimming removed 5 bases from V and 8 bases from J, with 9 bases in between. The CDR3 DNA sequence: TGTGCCTGGGGAGAGGGGGAAAAACTGTTTTTT. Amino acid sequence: CAWGEGEKLFF.

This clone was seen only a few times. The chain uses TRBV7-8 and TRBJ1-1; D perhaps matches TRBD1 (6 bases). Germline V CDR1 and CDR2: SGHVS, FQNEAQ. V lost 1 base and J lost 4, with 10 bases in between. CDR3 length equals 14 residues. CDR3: CASSLGGGRTEAFF. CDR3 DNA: TGTGCCAGCAGCTTAGGGGGGGGCCGCACTGAAGCTTTCTTT.

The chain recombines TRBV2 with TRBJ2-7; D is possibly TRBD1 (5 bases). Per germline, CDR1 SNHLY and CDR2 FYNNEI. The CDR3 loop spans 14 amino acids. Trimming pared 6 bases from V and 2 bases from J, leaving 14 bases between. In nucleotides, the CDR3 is TGTGCCAGCAGAGATCCGTGGGGCGCCTACGAGCAGTACTTC. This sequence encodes CASRDPWGAYEQYF.

Here the CDR3 DNA reads TGTGCCAGCAGCCAAAGGCAAGCCCGGCAAAATTCACCCCTCCACTTT. It is translated as CASSQRQARQNSPLHF. The chain recombines TRBV14 with TRBJ1-6; the D is unclear. Per germline, CDR1 SGHDN and CDR2 FVKESK. V lost 2 bases to trimming and J lost 7 bases, with 15 bases between them. CDR3 length equals 16 residues. The variable domain in full, completed from reference TRBV14 and TRBJ1-6, reads EAGVTQFPSHSVIEKGQTVTLRCDPISGHDNLYWYRRVMGKEIKFLLHFVKESKQDESGMPNNRFLAERTGGTYSTLKVQPAELEDSGVYFCASSQRQARQNSPLHFGNGTRLTVT.

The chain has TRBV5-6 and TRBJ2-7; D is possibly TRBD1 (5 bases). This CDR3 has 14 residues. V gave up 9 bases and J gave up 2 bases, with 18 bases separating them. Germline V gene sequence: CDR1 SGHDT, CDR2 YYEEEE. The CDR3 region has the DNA TGTGCCACCTTAAGGCGTCAGGGTACCTACGAGCAGTACTTC. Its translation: CATLRRQGTYEQYF.

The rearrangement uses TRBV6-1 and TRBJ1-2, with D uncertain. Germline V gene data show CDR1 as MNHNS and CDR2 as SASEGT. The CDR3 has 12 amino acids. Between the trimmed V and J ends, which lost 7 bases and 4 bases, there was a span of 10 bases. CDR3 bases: TGTGCCAGCAAGCTTCGCGGCTATGGCTACACCTTC. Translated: CASKLRGYGYTF.

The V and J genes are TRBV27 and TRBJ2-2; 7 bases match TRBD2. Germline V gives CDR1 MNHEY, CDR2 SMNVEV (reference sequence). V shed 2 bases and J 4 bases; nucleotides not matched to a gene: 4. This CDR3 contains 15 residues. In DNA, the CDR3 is TGTGCCAGCAGTTTAGTTCTAGCGGCCACCGGGGAGCTGTTTTTT. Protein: CASSLVLAATGELFF.

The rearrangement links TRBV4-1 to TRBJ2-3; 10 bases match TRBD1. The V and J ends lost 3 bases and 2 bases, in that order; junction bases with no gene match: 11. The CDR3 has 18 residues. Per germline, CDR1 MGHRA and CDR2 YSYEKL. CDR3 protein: CASSHTPPGQGITDTQYF. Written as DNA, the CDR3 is TGCGCCAGCAGCCACACGCCTCCGGGACAGGGGATCACAGATACGCAGTATTTT.

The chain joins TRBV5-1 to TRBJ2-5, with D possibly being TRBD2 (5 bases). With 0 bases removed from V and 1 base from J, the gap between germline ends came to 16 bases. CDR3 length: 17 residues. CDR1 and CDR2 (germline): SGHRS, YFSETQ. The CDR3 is CASSLAPGFQPQETQYF. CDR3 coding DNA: TGCGCCAGCAGCTTGGCCCCGGGGTTCCAGCCCCAAGAGACCCAGTACTTC.

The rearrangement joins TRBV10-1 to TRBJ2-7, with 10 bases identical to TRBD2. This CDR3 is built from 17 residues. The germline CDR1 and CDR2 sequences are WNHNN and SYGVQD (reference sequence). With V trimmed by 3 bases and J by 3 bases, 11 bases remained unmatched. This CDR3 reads CASSDHLAGDSFYEQYF. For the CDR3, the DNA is TGCGCCAGCAGTGACCACCTAGCGGGAGACTCCTTCTACGAGCAGTACTTC.

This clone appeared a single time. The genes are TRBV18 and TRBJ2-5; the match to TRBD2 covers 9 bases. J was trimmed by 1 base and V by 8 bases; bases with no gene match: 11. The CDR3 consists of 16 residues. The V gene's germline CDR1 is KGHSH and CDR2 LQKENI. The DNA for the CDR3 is TGTGCCAGCCGACAGGCCCCTAGCGGGGCCCAAGAGACCCAGTACTTC. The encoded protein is CASRQAPSGAQETQYF.